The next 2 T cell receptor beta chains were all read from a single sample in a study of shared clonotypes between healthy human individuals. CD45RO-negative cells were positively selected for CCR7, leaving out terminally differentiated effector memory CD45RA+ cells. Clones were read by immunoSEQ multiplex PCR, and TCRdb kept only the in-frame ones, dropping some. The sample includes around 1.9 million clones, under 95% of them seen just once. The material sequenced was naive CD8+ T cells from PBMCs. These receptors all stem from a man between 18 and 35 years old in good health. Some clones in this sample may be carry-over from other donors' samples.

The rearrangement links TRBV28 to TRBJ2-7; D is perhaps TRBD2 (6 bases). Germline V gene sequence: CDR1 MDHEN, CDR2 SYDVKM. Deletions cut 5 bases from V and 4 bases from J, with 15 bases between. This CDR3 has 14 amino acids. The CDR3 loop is CASSRGLPAYEQYF. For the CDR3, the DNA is TGTGCCAGCAGTCGGGGACTCCCGGCGTACGAGCAGTACTTC. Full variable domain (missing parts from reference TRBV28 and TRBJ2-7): DVKVTQSSRYLVKRTGEKVFLECVQDMDHENMFWYRQDPGLGLRLIYFSYDVKMKEKGDIPEGYSVSREKKERFSLILESASTNQTSMYLCASSRGLPAYEQYFGPGTRLTVT.

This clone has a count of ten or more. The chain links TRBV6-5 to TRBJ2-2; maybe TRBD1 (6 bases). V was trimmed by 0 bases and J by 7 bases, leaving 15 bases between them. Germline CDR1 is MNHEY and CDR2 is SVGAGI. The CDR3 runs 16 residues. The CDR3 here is CASSYSDSWESGELFF. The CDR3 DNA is TGTGCCAGCAGTTACTCGGACAGCTGGGAAAGCGGGGAGCTGTTTTTT.